The rows below give T cell receptor beta chains drawn from one sample of a study of CD8+ T cells in alopecia areata. Produced via immunoSEQ multiplex PCR; TCRdb's table is partial and in-frame only. The table records fewer than 250,000 clones, around two fifths of them present only once. Here the sequenced sample was CD4+ T cells sorted from blood, taken at roughly week 36, from a patient treated with tofacitinib. The receptors were gathered from a human donor with alopecia areata. The CDR3 runs from the conserved cysteine through the conserved F or W. A D gene is named only where the DNA matches it firmly. Part of the rows lack a size; the others show once, few, many or a class for expanded clones.

TRBJ1-1 . . TRBV7-3 TGTGCCAGCAGCTTAAGTCCGGGACTCCCTGAAGCTTTCTTT CASSLSPGLPEAFF
TRBJ2-1 TRBD2 . TRBV30 TGTGCCTGGAGTCGAATAGCGGGAGGGCAAGGTGAGCAGTTCTTC CAWSRIAGGQGEQFF
TRBJ2-6 . few TRBV7-9 TGTGCCAGCCGTCCCAGGGACTCTGGGGCCAACGTCCTGACTTTC CASRPRDSGANVLTF
TRBJ2-1 . once TRBV7-9 TGTGCCAGCAGAGGCGATGAGCAGTTCTTC CASRGDEQFF
TRBJ2-2 . . TRBV20-1 TGCAGTGCCGACAACACCGGGGAGCTGTTTTTT CSADNTGELFF
TRBJ2-7 TRBD2 many TRBV7-2 TGTGCCAGCAGCACGACTAGCGGGAGTACGTACGAGCAGTACTTC CASSTTSGSTYEQYF
TRBJ2-5 . few TRBV7-2 TGTGCCAGCAGCTTAGGCGACAGGAACCAAGAGACCCAGTACTTC CASSLGDRNQETQYF
TRBJ1-2 . . TRBV30 TGTGCCTGGAGTGTAACAGGGCCCTATGGCTACACCTTC CAWSVTGPYGYTF
TRBJ2-4 . . TRBV30 TGTGCCTCCGGAGCCCGAGGGGCCAAAAACATTCAGTACTTC CASGARGAKNIQYF
TRBJ2-7 . . TRBV30 TGTGCCTGGACGAAGACAGTTACCTACGAGCAGTACTTC CAWTKTVTYEQYF
TRBJ2-7 . . TRBV10-3 TGTGCCATCAGTGAGCCAAAAGGACGGGGCTCCTACGAGCAGTACTTC CAISEPKGRGSYEQYF
TRBJ2-1 . . TRBV13 TGTGCCAGCAGTTCACACAATGAGCAGTTCTTC CASSSHNEQFF
TRBJ1-2 . . TRBV30 TGTGCCTGGAGGCAGGGCTATGGCTACACCTTC CAWRQGYGYTF
TRBJ2-1 TRBD2 few TRBV15 TGTGCCACCAGAGCAGGTCCTAGCGGCTACAATGAGCAGTTCTTC CATRAGPSGYNEQFF
TRBJ2-1 . few TRBV7-2 TGTGCCAGCAGCTTGGAAGCCTACAATGAGCAGTTCTTC CASSLEAYNEQFF
TRBJ2-1 . . TRBV5-4 TGTGCCAGCAGCTTGGTTAGGAACAACTACAATGAGCAGTTCTTC CASSLVRNNYNEQFF
TRBJ2-5 . . TRBV15 TGTGCCACCACCCTTGGAGGCCAAGAGACCCAGTACTTC CATTLGGQETQYF
TRBJ1-5 . few TRBV19 TGTGCCAGTAGTACCTTGGTCCGGGGGACGTATCAGCCCCAGCATTTT CASSTLVRGTYQPQHF
TRBJ2-6 TRBD1 . TRBV5-1 TGCGCCAGCAGCCTAGTTACAGGGGAAGGGGCCAACGTCCTGACTTTC CASSLVTGEGANVLTF
TRBJ2-5 . . TRBV29-1 TGCAGCGTTAAGGTCGGGCAGGTCCGGGACGAGACCCAGTACTTC CSVKVGQVRDETQYF
TRBJ2-3 . few TRBV6-5 TGTGCCAGCAGTTACACCCGGACCGGACGCACAGATACGCAGTATTTT CASSYTRTGRTDTQYF
TRBJ1-2 . . TRBV5-1 TGCGCCAGCAGCTTGGATACAGGAGGGGGATATGGCTACACCTTC CASSLDTGGGYGYTF
TRBJ2-5 . . TRBV4-3 TGCGCCAGCAGCCAGGACCGCAGGGTTAGGGAGACCCAGTACTTC CASSQDRRVRETQYF
TRBJ2-6 . . TRBV10-3 TGTGCCATCAGTGAGGACAGGCCTGGGGCCAACGTCCTGACTTTC CAISEDRPGANVLTF
TRBJ2-3 TRBD1 . TRBV6-6 TGTGCCAGCAGTGCCCCGGGACAGGCTCAAGATACGCAGTATTTT CASSAPGQAQDTQYF
TRBJ2-5 . . TRBV23-1 TGCGCCAGCAGTCAGGATTCAGGGGGGATGGGGGAGACCCAGTACTTC CASSQDSGGMGETQYF
TRBJ2-7 . . TRBV5-1 TGCGCCAGCAGCTTAAACTGGTTCTACGAGCAGTACTTC CASSLNWFYEQYF
TRBJ1-1 TRBD1 once TRBV29-1 TGCAGTGGAGGACAGGGATCTACTGAAGCTTTCTTT CSGGQGSTEAFF
TRBJ2-5 . . TRBV5-1 TGCGCCAGCGCCTATGGAAGGGAACGGGAGACCCAGTACTTC CASAYGRERETQYF
TRBJ1-2 . . TRBV28 TGTGCCAGCAGTCCCCCCCGAGGTAGCTATGGCTACACCTTC CASSPPRGSYGYTF
TRBJ2-3 . . TRBV10-3 TGTGCCATCAGTGAGTCTTCGGGGTTCACAGATACGCAGTATTTT CAISESSGFTDTQYF
TRBJ2-7 . . TRBV20-1 TGCAGTGCTACCCGGGGGTACGAGCAGTACTTC CSATRGYEQYF
TRBJ2-5 . . TRBV15 TGTGCCACCAGCCAAGGACGGGGAGAGCGCAGGGAGACCCAGTACTTC CATSQGRGERRETQYF
TRBJ2-4 TRBD1 . TRBV29-1 TGCAGCGTCTCTCCTTTTGACAGGGGAAACATTCAGTACTTC CSVSPFDRGNIQYF
TRBJ2-5 . . TRBV11-2 TGTGCCAGCAGCTTGGTCGGAGGGGCCCAGTACTTC CASSLVGGAQYF
TRBJ1-4 . few TRBV28 TGTGCCAGCAACTCCGCCGGGACTGACAGGAAACTGTTTTTT CASNSAGTDRKLFF
TRBJ2-6 . . TRBV2 TGTGCCAGCAGCCCAGGCCGGTCCTCTGGGGCCAACGTCCTGACTTTC CASSPGRSSGANVLTF
TRBJ1-1 . few TRBV20-1 TGCAGTGCTAGCTCAACAGCTGAAGCTTTCTTT CSASSTAEAFF
TRBJ2-4 . . TRBV30 TGTGCCTGGAGCGGGAGAAACATTCAGTACTTC CAWSGRNIQYF
TRBJ2-1 . few TRBV6-1 TGTGCCAGCAGTGCACCGACTGGGAGCTCCTACAATGAGCAGTTCTTC CASSAPTGSSYNEQFF
TRBJ2-1 TRBD2 few TRBV19 TGTGCCAGTATGATGACTAGCGGAGGCGCGGGGCAGTTCTTC CASMMTSGGAGQFF
TRBJ2-7 TRBD1 . TRBV7-9 TGTGCCAGCAGGGATGATACAGGGGGCAGCTACGAGCAGTACTTC CASRDDTGGSYEQYF
TRBJ1-2 TRBD1 . TRBV29-1 TGCAGCGTTGAAGTCCCGGGGGCGACAGGGCCCTTC CSVEVPGATGPF